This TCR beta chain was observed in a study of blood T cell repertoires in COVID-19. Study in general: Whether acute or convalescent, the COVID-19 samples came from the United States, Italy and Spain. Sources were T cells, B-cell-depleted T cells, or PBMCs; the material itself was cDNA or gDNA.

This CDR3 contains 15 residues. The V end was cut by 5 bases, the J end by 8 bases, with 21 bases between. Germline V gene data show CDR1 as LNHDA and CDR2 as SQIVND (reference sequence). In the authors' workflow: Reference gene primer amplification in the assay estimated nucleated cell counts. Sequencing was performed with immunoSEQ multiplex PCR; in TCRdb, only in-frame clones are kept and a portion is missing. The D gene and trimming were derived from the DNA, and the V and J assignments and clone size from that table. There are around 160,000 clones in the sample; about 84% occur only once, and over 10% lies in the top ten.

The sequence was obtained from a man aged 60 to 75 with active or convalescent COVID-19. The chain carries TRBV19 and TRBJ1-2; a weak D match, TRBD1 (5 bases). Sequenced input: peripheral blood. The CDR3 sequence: CASSLPSHRPRGYTF. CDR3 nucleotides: TGTGCCAGTAGTCTCCCATCCCACAGGCCACGGGGCTACACCTTC.